Listed here are 24 T cell receptor beta chains from one sample, sequenced in a study of T cell responses to AZD1222 COVID-19 vaccine. Using immunoSEQ multiplex PCR, the repertoire was profiled, and TCRdb retains in-frame clones only, with some absent. The table records approximately 120,000 clones, approximately 87% of them present only once. This specimen was peripheral blood, taken on day 0 of AZD1222 vaccination. These TCRs come from an adult in good health.

The chain has TRBV9 and TRBJ2-7; tentatively, D is TRBD1 or TRBD2 (6 bases each). The germline V gene has CDR1 SGDLS and CDR2 YYNGEE. The germline V and J ends were trimmed by 5 bases and 3 bases, with 15 bases remaining between them. There are 14 residues in the CDR3. DNA of the CDR3: TGTGCCAGCAGAAAAGAACAGGGAGGCTACGAGCAGTACTTC. Its translation: CASRKEQGGYEQYF.

The chain has TRBV3-1 (or the pseudogene TRBV3-2) and TRBJ2-1; 8 positions agree with TRBD1. The CDR3 runs to 16 residues. The germline V gene has CDR1 LGHDT and CDR2 YNNKEL (reference sequence). V trimming: 3 bases; J trimming: 5 bases; junction bases outside the gene matches: 9. CDR3 protein: CASSQNRGTGDNEQFF. The DNA of the CDR3 is TGTGCCAGCAGCCAGAACAGGGGGACAGGAGACAATGAGCAGTTCTTC.

The V gene is TRBV9, the J gene TRBJ1-3, with D possibly TRBD1 on 6 matching bases. The V gene lost 6 bases and the J gene lost 4 bases, with 11 bases spanning the gap. Germline CDR1 and CDR2: SGDLS and YYNGEE. The CDR3 has 13 residues. CDR3 sequence: CASTSGVGNTIYF. CDR3 in DNA: TGTGCCAGCACCTCAGGGGTAGGAAACACCATATATTTT.

The chain links TRBV19 to TRBJ1-4; no reliable D call. The CDR3 has 14 amino acids. Looked up from germline, CDR1 is LNHDA and CDR2 is SQIVND (reference sequence). V dropped 7 bases and J dropped 2 bases, with 11 bases sitting between them. The CDR3 sequence is CASKVPGTNEKLFF. The CDR3 nucleotides are TGTGCCAGTAAGGTCCCAGGCACTAATGAAAAACTGTTTTTT.

V usage is TRBV19 and J usage is TRBJ1-3, with D maybe TRBD1 (6 bases). Germline-derived CDR1 and CDR2 are LNHDA and SQIVND (reference sequence). This CDR3 has 14 residues. This CDR3 reads CASGRGGPGNTIYF. The CDR3 nucleotides read TGTGCTTCTGGCCGGGGGGGCCCTGGAAACACCATATATTTT. Together with reference TRBV19 and TRBJ1-3, the CDR3 gives the full variable domain: DGGITQSPKYLFRKEGQNVTLSCEQNLNHDAMYWYRQDPGQGLRLIYYSQIVNDFQKGDIAEGYSVSREKKESFPLTVTSAQKNPTAFYLCASGRGGPGNTIYFGEGSWLTVV.

DNA of the CDR3: TGTGCCAGCAGCGGCTCAGGCGATACGCAGTATTTT. It specifies CASSGSGDTQYF. V gene TRBV7-9 combines with J gene TRBJ2-3; D not resolved. The germline CDR1 and CDR2 sequences are SEHNR and FQNEAQ (reference sequence). This CDR3 is 12 amino acids long. Trimming took off 5 bases at V and 6 bases at J, with 9 bases between the two ends.

The chain joins TRBV6-5 to TRBJ1-4; D gene unclear. The CDR3 is 15 amino acids. Trimming removed 7 bases at V and 7 bases at J, with 19 bases between. Per the germline V gene, CDR1 is MNHEY and CDR2 is SVGAGI. The CDR3, as DNA: TGTGCCAGCACTTCCCTTCGAGTCGCGGGTGAAAAACTGTTTTTT. It translates to CASTSLRVAGEKLFF.

This chain links TRBV2 with TRBJ2-2; D remains unclear. Germline values: CDR1 SNHLY, CDR2 FYNNEI. The CDR3 contains 13 residues. V was shortened by 4 bases and J by 4 bases, with 7 bases between the two germline ends. The CDR3 DNA reads TGTGCCAGCAGTGTATCGGCCACCGGGGAGCTGTTTTTT. It translates to CASSVSATGELFF. The full variable domain, in which reference TRBV2 and TRBJ2-2 provide the parts outside the CDR3, is EPEVTQTPSHQVTQMGQEVILRCVPISNHLYFYWYRQILGQKVEFLVSFYNNEISEKSEIFDDQFSVERPDGSNFTLKIRSTKLEDSAMYFCASSVSATGELFFGEGSRLTVL.

The sample holds a few counts of this clone. The V and J genes are TRBV2 and TRBJ2-6; D is ambiguous. The CDR3 runs 14 residues. V gave up 6 bases and J gave up 0 bases, with 6 bases separating them. Germline CDR1 SNHLY, CDR2 FYNNEI. The CDR3 DNA sequence: TGTGCCAGCAGCCCGAGCTCTGGGGCCAACGTCCTGACTTTC. Its protein product is CASSPSSGANVLTF.

J is TRBJ1-5 and V is TRBV7-2; 9 bases line up with TRBD1. With V trimmed by 5 bases and J by 5 bases, 10 bases remained unmatched. The CDR3 extends over 16 amino acids. Per the germline V gene, CDR1 is SGHTA and CDR2 is FQGNSA. CDR3 DNA: TGTGCCAGCAGCCCGGGGAACAGGGGGCTCTATCAGCCCCAGCATTTT. Residues: CASSPGNRGLYQPQHF.

This clone has just one count. This rearrangement joins TRBV3-1 (or the pseudogene TRBV3-2) to TRBJ1-4; TRBD1 matches at 7 bases. CDR1 is LGHDT, CDR2 YNNKEL, per germline (reference sequence). Losses at the gene ends were 2 bases for V and 8 bases for J; bases not matched to a gene: 5. This CDR3 region has 14 residues. The CDR3, as DNA: TGTGCCAGCAGCCAAAGAGGACAGGCGGAAAAACTGTTTTTT. This translates into CASSQRGQAEKLFF.

This clone has more than one count but fewer than ten. This sequence joins TRBV7-3 and TRBJ2-6, with D perhaps assigned TRBD1 or TRBD2 (5 bases each). The CDR3 has 16 amino acids. V was pared by 5 bases and J by 0 bases, with 11 bases between. CDR1 and CDR2 from the germline V gene are SGHTA and FQGTGA. The CDR3 here is CASSLGPNSGANVLTF. The DNA for the CDR3 is TGTGCCAGCAGCCTGGGACCTAACTCTGGGGCCAACGTCCTGACTTTC.

The J gene is TRBJ2-1, the V gene TRBV7-3, with 13 bases matching TRBD2. Germline-derived CDR1 and CDR2 are SGHTA and FQGTGA. V trimming: 2 bases; J trimming: 6 bases; junction bases outside the gene matches: 4. CDR3 length: 16 amino acids. The CDR3 DNA reads TGTGCCAGCAGCTTACAGGGACTAGCGGGATTCAATGAGCAGTTCTTC. Translating it yields CASSLQGLAGFNEQFF. Full variable domain (missing parts from reference TRBV7-3 and TRBJ2-1): GAGVSQTPSNKVTEKGKYVELRCDPISGHTALYWYRQSLGQGPEFLIYFQGTGAADDSGLPNDRFFAVRPEGSVSTLKIQRTERGDSAVYLCASSLQGLAGFNEQFFGPGTRLTVL.

The CDR3 protein is CASSGSLGSYEQYF. CDR3 nucleotide sequence: TGTGCCAGCAGCGGGTCTCTAGGTTCCTACGAGCAGTACTTC. The chain carries TRBV5-4 and TRBJ2-7, with D uncertain. The CDR3 runs 14 residues. V was clipped by 4 bases and J by 1 base, with 12 bases between them. The germline V gene encodes CDR1 SGHNT and CDR2 YYREEE (reference sequence).

As DNA, the CDR3 is TGTGCCAGCCTCAGGGTCGGTACCGGGGAGCTGTTTTTT. Translation gives CASLRVGTGELFF. V and J are TRBV25-1 and TRBJ2-2, with D perhaps matching TRBD1 (5 bases). V was cut by 8 bases and J by 5 bases, with 12 bases left in between. The CDR3 has 13 residues. CDR1 MGHDK and CDR2 SYGVNS come from the germline V gene.

The chain combines TRBV4-1 with TRBJ2-1; D gene uncertain. CDR3 length: 13 amino acids. Trimming removed 4 bases at V and 0 bases at J, with 4 bases between. The germline CDR1 and CDR2 sequences are MGHRA and YSYEKL. CDR3 loop: CASSPNSYNEQFF. CDR3 nucleotides: TGCGCCAGCAGCCCCAACTCCTACAATGAGCAGTTCTTC.

This clone was detected only once. This rearrangement joins TRBV11-2 to TRBJ1-2; possibly TRBD1 for D (6 bases). Germline V gene lookup returns CDR1 SGHAT and CDR2 FQNNGV. This CDR3 is built from 17 residues. The germline V and J ends were trimmed by 5 bases and 0 bases, with 19 bases remaining between them. CDR3 in amino acids: CASSPNRERAANYGYTF. CDR3 sequence (DNA): TGTGCCAGCAGCCCGAACAGGGAGAGGGCCGCTAACTATGGCTACACCTTC. Looking up the rest from reference TRBV11-2 and TRBJ1-2 gives the full variable domain: EAGVAQSPRYKIIEKRQSVAFWCNPISGHATLYWYQQILGQGPKLLIQFQNNGVVDDSQLPKDRFSAERLKGVDSTLKIQPAKLEDSAVYLCASSPNRERAANYGYTFGSGTRLTVV.

The V call is TRBV5-1, the J call TRBJ2-3; 9 nucleotides agree with TRBD2. CDR3 length equals 16 residues. Unmatched junction bases numbered 4, after V lost 0 bases and J lost 2 bases. Germline CDR1 and CDR2: SGHRS and YFSETQ. CDR3 DNA sequence: TGCGCCAGCAGCTTGGTAGCTAGCGGGACCACAGATACGCAGTATTTT. It yields the protein CASSLVASGTTDTQYF. Variable domain in full (rest from reference TRBV5-1 and TRBJ2-3): KAGVTQTPRYLIKTRGQQVTLSCSPISGHRSVSWYQQTPGQGLQFLFEYFSETQRNKGNFPGRFSGRQFSNSRSEMNVSTLELGDSALYLCASSLVASGTTDTQYFGPGTRLTVL.

The chain combines TRBV3-1 (or the pseudogene TRBV3-2) with TRBJ2-1; 8 bases match TRBD2. Germline CDR1 and CDR2: LGHDT and YNNKEL (reference sequence). The CDR3 runs to 16 residues. J was trimmed by 3 bases and V by 5 bases; bases with no gene match: 9. The CDR3 protein is CASSSRPGLDYNEQFF. CDR3 coding DNA: TGTGCCAGCAGCTCTCGTCCGGGACTAGACTACAATGAGCAGTTCTTC.

The V call is TRBV10-3, the J call TRBJ1-2; 9 positions match TRBD1. V shed 7 bases, J shed 6 bases, and the junction held 3 bases outside the gene matches. The CDR3 covers 12 residues. Germline CDR1 is ENHRY and CDR2 is SYGVKD. CDR3 in DNA: TGTGCCATCAACACAGGGGGCGATGGCTACACCTTC. This sequence encodes CAINTGGDGYTF.

J is TRBJ1-1 and V is TRBV28; no clear D. Germline V gene data show CDR1 as MDHEN and CDR2 as SYDVKM. This CDR3 comprises 15 residues. Trimming cost V 5 bases and J 0 bases, with 13 bases left between them. CDR3 residues: CASSRGGQVNTEAFF. CDR3 nucleotide sequence: TGTGCCAGCAGTAGAGGAGGTCAGGTGAACACTGAAGCTTTCTTT.

The chain is built from TRBV6-5 and TRBJ2-3; unclear D gene. Germline loops: CDR1 MNHEY, CDR2 SVGAGI. Trimming took off 2 bases at V and 2 bases at J, with 11 bases between the two ends. The CDR3 is 15 residues long. The CDR3 protein is CASSYSILTTDTQYF. The CDR3 region has the DNA TGTGCCAGCAGTTACAGTATACTAACCACAGATACGCAGTATTTT.

The J gene is TRBJ2-1, the V gene TRBV10-3, with unresolved D. The V gene lost 4 bases and the J gene lost 6 bases, with 7 bases spanning the gap. This CDR3 region has 12 residues. The germline V gene has CDR1 ENHRY and CDR2 SYGVKD. The CDR3 sequence is CAISGAGNEQFF. The CDR3 DNA follows: TGTGCCATCAGTGGAGCAGGCAATGAGCAGTTCTTC.

J is TRBJ1-1 and V is TRBV7-9; D is perhaps TRBD1 (5 bases). V lost 5 bases to trimming and J lost 4 bases, with 23 bases between them. CDR1 SEHNR and CDR2 FQNEAQ come from the germline V gene (reference sequence). The CDR3 totals 17 residues. Here the CDR3 reads CASSPIRAGLDGTEAFF. The DNA for the CDR3 is TGTGCCAGCAGCCCAATCCGGGCAGGGTTGGATGGCACTGAAGCTTTCTTT.